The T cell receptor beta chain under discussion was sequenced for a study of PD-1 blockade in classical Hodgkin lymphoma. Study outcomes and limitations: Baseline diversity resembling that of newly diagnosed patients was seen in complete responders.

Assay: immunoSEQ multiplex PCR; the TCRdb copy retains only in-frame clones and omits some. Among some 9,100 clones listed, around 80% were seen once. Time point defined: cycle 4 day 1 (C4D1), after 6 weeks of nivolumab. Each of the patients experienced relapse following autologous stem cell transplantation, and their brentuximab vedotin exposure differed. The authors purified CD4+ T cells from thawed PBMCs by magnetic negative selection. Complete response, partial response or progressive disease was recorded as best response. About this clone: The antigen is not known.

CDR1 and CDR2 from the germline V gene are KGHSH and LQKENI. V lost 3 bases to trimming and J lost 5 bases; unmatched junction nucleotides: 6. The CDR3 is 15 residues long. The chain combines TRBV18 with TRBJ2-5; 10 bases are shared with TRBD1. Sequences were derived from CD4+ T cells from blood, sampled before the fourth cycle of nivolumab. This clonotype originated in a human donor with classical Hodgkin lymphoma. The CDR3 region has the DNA TGTGCCAGCTCACCGACAGGGGGCCAGGGTGAGACCCAGTACTTC. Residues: CASSPTGGQGETQYF.